The 31 T cell receptor beta chains below come from one sample, sequenced in a study of neurological immune-mediated disorders. Via MiXCR, TCRdb re-called the 5' RACE reads, giving one row per CDR3 protein. The sample yields nearly 45,000 distinct CDR3 sequences, about an eighth seen once. Sequences were obtained from PBMCs. Receptors were obtained from a female donor in good health.

At least ten counts were recorded for this clonotype. J is TRBJ2-1 and V is TRBV7-2, with D tentatively TRBD2 (6 bases). Germline CDR1 and CDR2: SGHTA and FQGNSA. V was pared by 7 bases and J by 10 bases, with 17 bases between. This CDR3 region has 13 residues. The CDR3 sequence is CASTPGDVREQFF. Here the CDR3 DNA reads TGTGCCAGCACCCCGGGGGACGTACGGGAGCAGTTCTTC.

The J gene is TRBJ2-1, the V gene TRBV5-1; no reliable D call. The germline gives CDR1 SGHRS, CDR2 YFSETQ. Trimming cost V 0 bases and J 0 bases, with 7 bases left between them. There are 15 residues in the CDR3. The CDR3 sequence is CASSLDSGSYNEQFF. CDR3 bases: TGCGCCAGCAGCTTGGATTCGGGCTCCTACAATGAGCAGTTCTTC.

This clonotype appeared many times. The rearrangement links TRBV27 to TRBJ2-3; D could derive from TRBD1 or TRBD2 (5 bases each). Germline values: CDR1 MNHEY, CDR2 SMNVEV (reference sequence). The CDR3 is 14 amino acids. V was clipped by 5 bases and J by 7 bases, with 16 bases between them. The CDR3 region has the DNA TGTGCCAGCAGTCAAAGGGACGGACGACATACGCAGTATTTT. Residues: CASSQRDGRHTQYF.

The genes are TRBV12-3 or TRBV12-4 and TRBJ2-1, with TRBD2 identical over 9 bases. V lost 7 bases and J lost 3; bases outside the gene matches: 7. The CDR3 has 15 residues. CDR3 loop: CASTLLAGIYNEQFF. The CDR3, as DNA: TGTGCCAGCACCCTGCTAGCGGGGATCTACAATGAGCAGTTCTTC.

Many counts were recorded for this clonotype. DNA of the CDR3: TGTGCCAGCAGCTTAGATCCGGGTCCGGGCTACACCTTC. Residues: CASSLDPGPGYTF. V gene TRBV11-2 combines with J gene TRBJ1-2; D is ambiguous. Trimming cost V 0 bases and J 8 bases, with 10 bases left between them. Per the germline V gene, CDR1 is SGHAT and CDR2 is FQNNGV. The CDR3 has 13 amino acids.

This clonotype has a count of ten or more. The chain couples TRBV7-3 to TRBJ2-1, with D maybe TRBD2 (7 bases). Germline V gene data show CDR1 as SGHTA and CDR2 as FQGTGA. The CDR3 runs 14 residues. Deletions cut 5 bases from V and 7 bases from J, with 15 bases between. CDR3 residues: CASSPGGGGNEQFF. CDR3 nucleotide sequence: TGTGCCAGCAGCCCCGGAGGGGGGGGGAATGAGCAGTTCTTC.

This clonotype has a count of ten or more. The chain is built from TRBV29-1 and TRBJ2-1; 8 bases are a match to TRBD2. CDR3 length: 14 residues. CDR1 and CDR2 from the germline V gene are SQVTM and ANQGSEA. Trimming removed 7 bases from V and 4 bases from J; junction bases left unmatched: 9. The CDR3 bases are TGCAGCGGGAAGTGGCGGGGGGAATACAATGAGCAGTTCTTC. Translated, it gives CSGKWRGEYNEQFF.

This clonotype was seen at least ten times. This sequence joins TRBV10-3 and TRBJ1-2; 7 bases are shared with TRBD1. The CDR3 runs 15 residues. Germline values: CDR1 ENHRY, CDR2 SYGVKD. V lost 3 bases, J lost 2 bases, and 6 bases stayed unmatched. As DNA, the CDR3 is TGTGCCATCAGTGACCCGGACAGGCTAAACTATGGCTACACCTTC. Protein product: CAISDPDRLNYGYTF.

In this sample, this clonotype turned up many times. The rearrangement joins TRBV7-9 to TRBJ1-6, with a possible D match to TRBD1 (5 bases). The CDR3 loop spans 16 amino acids. Germline CDR1 reads SEHNR; CDR2 reads FQNEAQ (reference sequence). The V end lost 5 bases, the J end lost 0 bases, and 11 bases lay between the germline ends. CDR3 in DNA: TGTGCCAGCAGCACTCAGGGCGGCTCCTATAATTCACCCCTCCACTTT. Translated: CASSTQGGSYNSPLHF.

This clonotype was seen ten or more times. The chain uses TRBV4-2 and TRBJ1-3; TRBD1 matches at 8 bases. This CDR3 contains 18 residues. Trimming took 0 bases from V and 0 from J; bases not matched to a gene: 7. Looked up from germline, CDR1 is LGHNA and CDR2 is YNFKEQ. The CDR3 DNA sequence: TGTGCCAGCAGCCAAGATCTGGGACAGGCGTACTCTGGAAACACCATATATTTT. It encodes CASSQDLGQAYSGNTIYF.

V usage is TRBV28 and J usage is TRBJ1-2, with D perhaps matching TRBD1 (6 bases). The CDR3 runs to 14 residues. Germline CDR1 MDHEN, CDR2 SYDVKM. The V gene lost 6 bases and the J gene lost 6 bases, with 17 bases spanning the gap. CDR3 amino acids: CASSPDSRGNGYTF. DNA of the CDR3: TGTGCCAGCAGCCCGGACAGCAGAGGAAATGGCTACACCTTC.

In this sample, this clonotype turned up many times. This chain links TRBV5-1 with TRBJ2-5; the D call may be TRBD1 or TRBD2 (5 bases each). Germline-derived CDR1 and CDR2 are SGHRS and YFSETQ. The V end was cut by 4 bases, the J end by 4 bases, with 11 bases between. The CDR3 consists of 13 residues. The CDR3 here is CASSRDRGETQYF. In nucleotides, the CDR3 is TGCGCCAGCAGCCGGGACCGGGGAGAGACCCAGTACTTC.

This clonotype has at least ten counts. V and J are TRBV9 and TRBJ2-1; perhaps D is TRBD1 or TRBD2 (5 bases each). Germline assignment: CDR1 SGDLS and CDR2 YYNGEE. The CDR3 has 14 amino acids. Trimming removed 3 bases at V and 8 bases at J, with 15 bases between. CDR3 in amino acids: CASSGPQGVDEQFF. The DNA of the CDR3 is TGTGCCAGCAGCGGGCCTCAGGGAGTCGATGAGCAGTTCTTC.

In this sample, this clonotype turned up many times. The rearrangement links TRBV3-1 to TRBJ2-3, with TRBD1 identical over 9 bases. The junction had 4 bases not matched to a gene; V was cut back by 4 bases and J by 2 bases. The CDR3 runs to 15 residues. Germline CDR1 is LGHDT and CDR2 is YNNKEL (reference sequence). CDR3 DNA: TGTGCCAGCAGCCCCCGGGACAGGGCCACAGATACGCAGTATTTT. It specifies CASSPRDRATDTQYF.

This clonotype showed up many times. This chain connects TRBV29-1 to TRBJ1-1; unclear D gene. V gave up 4 bases and J gave up 4 bases, with 7 bases separating them. The CDR3 length is 11 residues. The germline V gene has CDR1 SQVTM and CDR2 ANQGSEA. CDR3 nucleotide sequence: TGCAGCGTTGGGGGAGGCACTGAAGCTTTCTTT. Residues: CSVGGGTEAFF.

A few counts support this clonotype. The chain joins TRBV27 to TRBJ1-1, with D possibly being TRBD1 (6 bases). The length of the CDR3 is 15 residues. In germline, CDR1 is MNHEY, CDR2 SMNVEV (reference sequence). The germline V and J ends were trimmed by 4 bases and 0 bases, with 12 bases remaining between them. This CDR3 is CASSSDRHMNTEAFF. Written as DNA, the CDR3 is TGTGCCAGCAGTTCGGACAGACACATGAACACTGAAGCTTTCTTT.

This clonotype has a count of ten or more. The rearrangement links TRBV27 to TRBJ2-2; D is undetermined. The V gene lost 4 bases and the J gene lost 0 bases, with 3 bases spanning the gap. The germline V gene encodes CDR1 MNHEY and CDR2 SMNVEV (reference sequence). The CDR3 has 13 amino acids. The CDR3 loop is CASSWPNTGELFF. CDR3 nucleotides: TGTGCCAGCAGTTGGCCGAACACCGGGGAGCTGTTTTTT.

This clonotype was recorded many times. V usage is TRBV20-1 and J usage is TRBJ2-2, with 10 bases lining up with TRBD1. The CDR3 is made up of 16 amino acids. J was trimmed by 4 bases and V by 5 bases; bases with no gene match: 10. CDR1 and CDR2 from the germline V gene are DFQATT and SNEGSKA (reference sequence). The CDR3: CSARATGGGGTGELFF. The CDR3 DNA follows: TGCAGTGCTCGTGCGACAGGGGGCGGGGGCACCGGGGAGCTGTTTTTT.

The sample holds many counts of this clonotype. The chain carries TRBV20-1 and TRBJ1-6; tentatively, D is TRBD1 (6 bases). Trimming removed 6 bases at V and 0 bases at J, with 12 bases between. The germline CDR1 and CDR2 sequences are DFQATT and SNEGSKA (reference sequence). The CDR3 consists of 15 residues. This chain's CDR3 is CSAREGGSYNSPLHF. The CDR3 nucleotides are TGCAGTGCCAGGGAGGGGGGCTCCTATAATTCACCCCTCCACTTT.

The gene calls are TRBV28 and TRBJ1-1; D gene ambiguous. Germline values: CDR1 MDHEN, CDR2 SYDVKM. The CDR3 runs to 14 residues. Deletions cut 7 bases from V and 2 bases from J, with 14 bases between. The CDR3 reads CASTQPGPNTEAFF. CDR3 nucleotides: TGTGCCAGCACCCAACCCGGGCCCAACACTGAAGCTTTCTTT. The full variable domain, rest sourced from reference TRBV28 and TRBJ1-1, is DVKVTQSSRYLVKRTGEKVFLECVQDMDHENMFWYRQDPGLGLRLIYFSYDVKMKEKGDIPEGYSVSREKKERFSLILESASTNQTSMYLCASTQPGPNTEAFFGQGTRLTVV.

This clonotype was counted only a few times. The chain links TRBV5-1 to TRBJ2-5; 8 bases are a match to TRBD2. The CDR3 is 16 amino acids. V dropped 0 bases and J dropped 2; count of bases not matched to a gene: 6. CDR1 and CDR2 (germline): SGHRS, YFSETQ. CDR3 amino acids: CASSLGLREEQETQYF. Here the CDR3 DNA reads TGCGCCAGCAGCTTGGGTCTGCGGGAGGAACAAGAGACCCAGTACTTC.

The V call is TRBV12-3 or TRBV12-4, the J call TRBJ1-1; D gene ambiguous. Deletions cut 7 bases from V and 6 bases from J, with 24 bases between. The CDR3 sequence is 16 residues long. This chain's CDR3 is CASTTLIPGSGPEAFF. Written as DNA, the CDR3 is TGTGCCAGCACCACATTAATCCCGGGGAGCGGGCCTGAAGCTTTCTTT.

This clonotype was seen many times. The chain couples TRBV20-1 to TRBJ1-2; D gene uncertain. The CDR3 has 15 amino acids. The germline gives CDR1 DFQATT, CDR2 SNEGSKA (reference sequence). V dropped 0 bases and J dropped 6 bases, with 17 bases sitting between them. The CDR3 sequence is CSARDFTAHAHGYTF. Written as DNA, the CDR3 is TGCAGTGCTAGAGATTTTACAGCCCATGCCCATGGCTACACCTTC.

This clonotype was seen repeatedly, ten times or more. The chain couples TRBV7-9 to TRBJ1-6; D uncertain. The CDR3 sequence is 14 residues long. Trimming left V 1 base short and J 9 bases short, with 10 bases between. The germline V gene encodes CDR1 SEHNR and CDR2 FQNEAQ (reference sequence). This CDR3 is CASSLEGKGSPLHF. The DNA of the CDR3 is TGTGCCAGCAGCTTAGAGGGAAAGGGTTCACCCCTCCACTTT.

The table lists this clonotype with many counts. The chain carries TRBV5-1 and TRBJ2-4, with a tentative D call TRBD2 (5 bases). Between the trimmed V and J ends, which lost 2 bases and 2 bases, there was a span of 11 bases. The CDR3 extends over 15 amino acids. Per the germline V gene, CDR1 is SGHRS and CDR2 is YFSETQ. CDR3 loop: CASSFVGVTKNIQYF. The CDR3 DNA sequence: TGCGCCAGCAGCTTCGTGGGAGTAACCAAAAACATTCAGTACTTC.

Many counts were recorded for this clonotype. As DNA, the CDR3 is TGTGCCAGCACCGTTTCACAGAACACTGAAGCTTTCTTT. It is translated as CASTVSQNTEAFF. This rearrangement joins TRBV7-2 to TRBJ1-1; unclear D gene. Trimming pared 7 bases from V and 1 base from J, leaving 10 bases between. The CDR3 has 13 residues. The germline gives CDR1 SGHTA, CDR2 FQGNSA.

This clonotype was counted many times. The V and J genes are TRBV12-3 or TRBV12-4 and TRBJ1-1; no clear D. The CDR3 extends over 15 amino acids. V lost 5 bases, J lost 5 bases, and 18 bases lay in between. The CDR3 region is CASSPPGRAGTEAFF. CDR3 DNA sequence: TGTGCCAGCAGTCCGCCGGGCCGGGCGGGGACTGAAGCTTTCTTT.

This clonotype was found a few times. V is TRBV20-1 and J is TRBJ2-4; tentatively, D is TRBD2 (6 bases). Germline V gene data show CDR1 as DFQATT and CDR2 as SNEGSKA (reference sequence). Trimming removed 5 bases at V and 9 bases at J, with 17 bases between. The length of the CDR3 is 13 residues. CDR3 in DNA: TGCAGTGCTCCGAAGGGCGGGGTCGGCATTCAGTACTTC. Its protein is CSAPKGGVGIQYF.

This clonotype was counted between two and nine times. This sequence may be a read error, since a much larger clone differs from it by one base. The rearrangement uses TRBV15 and TRBJ1-5; D is possibly TRBD1 (5 bases). Germline values: CDR1 LNHNV, CDR2 YYDKDF (reference sequence). The V gene lost 0 bases and the J gene lost 11 bases, with 26 bases spanning the gap. The length of the CDR3 is 18 residues. The CDR3, as DNA: TGTGCCACCAGCAGAGATGCCCCGGGACTCAGGTCCAATAAGTCCCAGCATTTT. It translates to CATSRDAPGLRSNKSQHF.

This clonotype was seen at least ten times. The V and J genes are TRBV20-1 and TRBJ2-3; 8 bases align to TRBD2. Germline CDR1 is DFQATT and CDR2 is SNEGSKA (reference sequence). V was pared by 6 bases and J by 2 bases, with 10 bases of the junction left unmatched. The CDR3 totals 15 residues. The CDR3 sequence: CSAINAGGPTDTQYF. CDR3 coding DNA: TGCAGTGCCATAAATGCGGGGGGCCCCACAGATACGCAGTATTTT.

This chain links TRBV30 with TRBJ2-1; TRBD2 matches at 9 bases. The V gene's germline CDR1 is GTSNPN and CDR2 SVGIG (reference sequence). The CDR3 has 15 residues. The J segment lost 7 bases and the V segment lost 0 bases, leaving 7 bases of the junction unmatched. CDR3 bases: TGTGCCTGGAGTGTGGCGGGGGGGCCGAATAATGAGCAGTTCTTC. Its protein is CAWSVAGGPNNEQFF. Full variable domain (missing parts from reference TRBV30 and TRBJ2-1): SQTIHQWPATLVQPVGSPLSLECTVEGTSNPNLYWYRQAAGRGLQLLFYSVGIGQISSEVPQNLSASRPQDRQFILSSKKLLLSDSGFYLCAWSVAGGPNNEQFFGPGTRLTVL.